Below are 5 T cell receptor beta chains sequenced from a single sample in a study of T cell changes during pregnancy in multiple sclerosis. The repertoire was sequenced with immunoSEQ multiplex PCR; TCRdb's copy has only in-frame clones and lacks some. This sample has just under 40,000 clones; 90% occur once, and the top ten carry around 0.47%. Sequences were derived from CD4+ T cells from peripheral blood mononuclear cells, sampled in the first trimester of pregnancy. Receptors were obtained from a female donor in good health, enrolled as a control in a pregnancy study.

The chain uses TRBV6-5 and TRBJ1-1; D gene unclear. This CDR3 contains 15 residues. V was trimmed by 2 bases and J by 1 base, leaving 11 bases between them. Germline V gene lookup returns CDR1 MNHEY and CDR2 SVGAGI. CDR3 protein: CASSYDSRENTEAFF. CDR3 DNA sequence: TGTGCCAGCAGTTACGATTCTCGGGAGAACACTGAAGCTTTCTTT.

This chain connects TRBV10-3 to TRBJ1-2, with 8 bases identical to TRBD1. After removal of 7 bases from V and 5 bases from J, the junction contained 6 bases not matched to a gene. The CDR3 spans 13 residues. Germline V gene data show CDR1 as ENHRY and CDR2 as SYGVKD. The CDR3, as DNA: TGTGCCATCAACGACAGGGGCGGTTATGGCTACACCTTC. Amino acid sequence: CAINDRGGYGYTF.

This sequence joins TRBV11-3 and TRBJ2-2; tentatively, D is TRBD1 (6 bases). Trimming pared 0 bases from V and 7 bases from J, leaving 9 bases between. This CDR3 is 14 amino acids long. Germline V CDR1 and CDR2: SGHNT, YENEEA. CDR3 in DNA: TGTGCCAGCAGCTTAGATCGAGGGGGCGGGGAGCTGTTTTTT. Translation gives CASSLDRGGGELFF.

This clone was seen only a few times. The V call is TRBV4-1, the J call TRBJ2-3; D is undetermined. Trimming left V 4 bases short and J 6 bases short, with 14 bases between. The germline V gene has CDR1 MGHRA and CDR2 YSYEKL. The CDR3 is 14 residues long. In DNA, the CDR3 is TGCGCCAGCAGCCCCTCGCGGCCCGGGGATACGCAGTATTTT. This gives the protein CASSPSRPGDTQYF.

This clone appeared once. CDR3 nucleotides: TGTGCCAGCAGCTTCCAAGGACTAGCGGGGGGTGGGCAGTTCTTC. This encodes CASSFQGLAGGGQFF. J is TRBJ2-1 and V is TRBV7-2; 14 nucleotides align to TRBD2. This CDR3 comprises 15 residues. V trimming: 3 bases; J trimming: 12 bases; junction bases outside the gene matches: 7. CDR1 is SGHTA and CDR2 is FQGNSA in the germline V gene.